This T cell receptor (beta chain) was captured by sequencing in a study of cytomegalovirus exposure and HLA in healthy donors. V gave up 6 bases and J gave up 9 bases; unmatched junction bases: 7. The germline CDR1 and CDR2 sequences are SGHTA and FQGNSA. The CDR3 runs to 13 residues. Libraries were prepared by immunoSEQ multiplex PCR; TCRdb keeps only in-frame clonotypes and omits some of them. The data contain a few hundred thousand clones, about 86% of them seen just once; the ten biggest clones take up 1%. Study-level findings and limits: According to reports, the classifier identified cytomegalovirus status with high specificity and sensitivity. The tendency of first-cohort TCR clusters to co-occur in the 110 or so validation repertoires emerged from a later analysis. About 180 TCR beta chains were listed as cytomegalovirus-associated.

Details on this clone: What it binds is unknown.

The clonotype was recovered from a young woman in good health and CMV-seronegative. Material for sequencing was PBMCs. This rearrangement joins TRBV7-2 to TRBJ2-1; 8 nucleotides line up with TRBD2. CDR3 nucleotides: TGTGCCAGCAGTAGGGAGCGGGGGAGTGAGCAGTTCTTC. Translating gives CASSRERGSEQFF.